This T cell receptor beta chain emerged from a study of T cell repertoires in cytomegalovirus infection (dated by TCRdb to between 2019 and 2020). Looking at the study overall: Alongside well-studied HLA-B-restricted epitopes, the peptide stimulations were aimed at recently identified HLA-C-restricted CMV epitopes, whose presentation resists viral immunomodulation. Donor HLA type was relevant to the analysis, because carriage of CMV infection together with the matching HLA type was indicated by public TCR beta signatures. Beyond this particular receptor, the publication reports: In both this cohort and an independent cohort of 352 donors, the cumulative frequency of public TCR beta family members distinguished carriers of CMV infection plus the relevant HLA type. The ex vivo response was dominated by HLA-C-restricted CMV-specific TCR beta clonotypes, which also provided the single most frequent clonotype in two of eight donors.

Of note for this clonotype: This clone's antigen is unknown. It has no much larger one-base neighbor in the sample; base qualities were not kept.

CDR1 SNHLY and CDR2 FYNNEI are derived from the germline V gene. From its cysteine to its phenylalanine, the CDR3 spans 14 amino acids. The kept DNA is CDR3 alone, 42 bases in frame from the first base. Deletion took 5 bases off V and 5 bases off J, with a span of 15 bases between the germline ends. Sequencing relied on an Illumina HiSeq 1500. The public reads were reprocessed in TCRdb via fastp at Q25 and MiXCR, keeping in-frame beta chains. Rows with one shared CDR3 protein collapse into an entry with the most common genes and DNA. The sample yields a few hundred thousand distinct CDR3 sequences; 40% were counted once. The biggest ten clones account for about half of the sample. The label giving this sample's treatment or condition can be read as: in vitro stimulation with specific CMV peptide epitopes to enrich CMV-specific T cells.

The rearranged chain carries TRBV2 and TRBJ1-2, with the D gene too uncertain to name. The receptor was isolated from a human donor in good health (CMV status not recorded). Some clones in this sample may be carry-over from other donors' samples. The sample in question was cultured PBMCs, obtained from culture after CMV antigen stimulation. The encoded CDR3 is CASSPDRLGYGYTF. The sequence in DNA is TGTGCCAGCAGTCCAGACCGCCTCGGGTATGGCTACACCTTC.